One sample yielded the 17 T cell receptor beta chains listed below, sequenced in a study of T cell repertoires in cytomegalovirus infection. TCRdb re-called the reads with MiXCR, one entry per CDR3 protein. Of about 740,000 distinct CDR3 sequences in the sample, approximately 34% were seen once. Sequencing used PBMCs. The receptors shown here come from a human donor in good health (CMV status not recorded). Some clones in this sample may be carry-over from other donors' samples.

The chain has TRBV5-1 and TRBJ2-1, with 16 bases identical to TRBD2. Losses at the gene ends were 4 bases for V and 6 bases for J; bases not matched to a gene: 13. Germline lookup yields CDR1 SGHRS and CDR2 YFSETQ. The CDR3 length is 19 residues. As DNA, the CDR3 is TGCGCCAGCAGCCTGGGGACTAGCGGGGGGGCCGTGACTCGCAATGAGCAGTTCTTC. Encoded protein: CASSLGTSGGAVTRNEQFF. Using reference TRBV5-1 and TRBJ2-1 for the parts outside the CDR3, the full variable domain is KAGVTQTPRYLIKTRGQQVTLSCSPISGHRSVSWYQQTPGQGLQFLFEYFSETQRNKGNFPGRFSGRQFSNSRSEMNVSTLELGDSALYLCASSLGTSGGAVTRNEQFFGPGTRLTVL.

The chain recombines TRBV19 with TRBJ1-1; maybe TRBD1 (5 bases). CDR1 LNHDA and CDR2 SQIVND come from the germline V gene (reference sequence). CDR3 length: 13 residues. V was trimmed by 1 base and J by 6 bases, leaving 9 bases between them. The CDR3 loop is CASSIGSGAEAFF. The CDR3 DNA reads TGTGCCAGTAGTATAGGATCGGGGGCTGAAGCTTTCTTT.

This clonotype was counted between two and nine times. The chain recombines TRBV27 with TRBJ2-3; D gene ambiguous. V shed 0 bases and J shed 2 bases, with 6 bases lying between them. CDR3 size: 14 residues. CDR1 is MNHEY, CDR2 SMNVEV, per germline (reference sequence). CDR3: CASSLSAATDTQYF. The CDR3 nucleotides read TGTGCCAGCAGTTTATCGGCAGCCACAGATACGCAGTATTTT.

This clonotype was recorded a few times. J is TRBJ2-7 and V is TRBV28, with 7 bases aligning to TRBD1. V was pared by 2 bases and J by 3 bases, with 10 bases of the junction left unmatched. This CDR3 is 16 amino acids long. Germline V CDR1 and CDR2: MDHEN, SYDVKM. CDR3 nucleotides: TGTGCCAGCAGTTTAATCAGGGTAGGGGGCTACTACGAGCAGTACTTC. Protein: CASSLIRVGGYYEQYF.

This clonotype has only a few counts. The V call is TRBV4-2, the J call TRBJ1-1; weak D call: TRBD1 (6 bases). Germline CDR1 is LGHNA and CDR2 is YNFKEQ. V lost 0 bases, J lost 0 bases, and 17 bases lay in between. The CDR3 covers 18 residues. The CDR3 loop reads CASSQDFRQGWMNTEAFF. CDR3 DNA: TGTGCCAGCAGCCAAGATTTTCGGCAGGGGTGGATGAACACTGAAGCTTTCTTT.

The table lists this clonotype with a few counts. This rearrangement joins TRBV4-2 to TRBJ2-3, with 9 bases identical to TRBD2. Looked up from germline, CDR1 is LGHNA and CDR2 is YNFKEQ. V lost 5 bases and J lost 1; bases outside the gene matches: 4. The CDR3 has 15 amino acids. The CDR3 sequence is CASSVVAGGTDTQYF. In nucleotides, the CDR3 is TGTGCCAGCAGCGTGGTAGCGGGGGGCACAGATACGCAGTATTTT.

The chain recombines TRBV6-5 with TRBJ2-1; 8 bases are a match to TRBD2. The CDR3 has 16 residues. Germline V CDR1 and CDR2: MNHEY, SVGAGI. The ends lost 1 base at V and 5 bases at J; junction bases unmatched: 7. CDR3 sequence (DNA): TGTGCCAGCAGTTACTGGCGGGGGGCCTCTGACAATGAGCAGTTCTTC. Translation gives CASSYWRGASDNEQFF.

This clonotype was counted only a few times. This rearrangement joins TRBV7-8 to TRBJ1-2, with D unclear. There are 15 residues in the CDR3. V was clipped by 1 base and J by 8 bases, with 17 bases between them. The germline CDR1 and CDR2 sequences are SGHVS and FQNEAQ. Written as DNA, the CDR3 is TGTGCCAGCAGCTTAGAGTCGGCGGAGACTGGGGGCTACACCTTC. It is translated as CASSLESAETGGYTF.

This chain links TRBV20-1 with TRBJ1-1; 7 bases agree with TRBD1. Trimming took 8 bases from V and 5 from J; bases not matched to a gene: 14. This CDR3 region has 14 residues. The germline gives CDR1 DFQATT, CDR2 SNEGSKA (reference sequence). CDR3 sequence: CSPRRQGVRTEAFF. In nucleotides, the CDR3 is TGCAGTCCCCGACGACAGGGCGTACGGACTGAAGCTTTCTTT.

The chain uses TRBV29-1 and TRBJ1-4, with TRBD1 identical over 7 bases. The germline CDR1 and CDR2 sequences are SQVTM and ANQGSEA. This CDR3 has 15 residues. J gave up 8 bases and V 4 bases, and 13 bases lay outside the gene matches. The CDR3 DNA sequence: TGCAGCGTTGGGTTGGGGGCAGGGGGAAAGGAAAAACTGTTTTTT. It specifies CSVGLGAGGKEKLFF.

This clonotype showed up just a few times. The CDR3 loop reads CASRLKGRGTEAFF. The CDR3 region has the DNA TGTGCCAGTCGTCTAAAGGGCCGTGGCACTGAAGCTTTCTTT. The rearrangement uses TRBV7-2 and TRBJ1-1; D remains ambiguous. V lost 9 bases to trimming and J lost 4 bases, with 18 bases between them. The length of the CDR3 is 14 residues. In germline, CDR1 is SGHTA, CDR2 FQGNSA.

The CDR3 DNA is TGTGCCAGTAGTCGCTGGACGGAGCCAAACTATGGCTACACCTTC. Its protein product is CASSRWTEPNYGYTF. V is TRBV19 and J is TRBJ1-2; no clear D. V dropped 5 bases and J dropped 2 bases, with 15 bases sitting between them. The CDR3 is 15 residues long. Germline V CDR1 and CDR2: LNHDA, SQIVND (reference sequence).

This clonotype has a handful of counts. The chain employs TRBV12-3 or TRBV12-4 and TRBJ1-6, with D possibly matching TRBD1 (5 bases). The CDR3 has 15 amino acids. Between the trimmed V and J ends, which lost 6 bases and 7 bases, there was a span of 16 bases. This CDR3 is CASRGPRDVNSPLHF. In DNA, the CDR3 is TGTGCCAGCAGAGGACCCAGGGACGTCAATTCACCCCTCCACTTT.

The J gene is TRBJ2-3, the V gene TRBV7-2; the match to TRBD2 covers 11 bases. CDR1 is SGHTA, CDR2 FQGNSA, per germline. V was pared by 5 bases and J by 2 bases, with 6 bases of the junction left unmatched. This CDR3 has 16 amino acids. The CDR3 region has the DNA TGTGCCAGCAGCGCCCGTAGCGGGGGGGTCACAGATACGCAGTATTTT. Translation: CASSARSGGVTDTQYF.

This clonotype was seen only a few times. The V and J genes are TRBV5-4 and TRBJ2-2, with TRBD1 identical over 10 bases. V lost 5 bases, J lost 1 base, and 11 bases stayed unmatched. There are 18 residues in the CDR3. Germline V gives CDR1 SGHNT, CDR2 YYREEE (reference sequence). The CDR3 DNA reads TGTGCCAGCAGACCGGGACAGGGGCTTTCCCTGAACACCGGGGAGCTGTTTTTT. Encoded protein: CASRPGQGLSLNTGELFF.

This clonotype was detected only a few times. In DNA, the CDR3 is TGTGCCAGCACCTTGGAGCACACGAACACCGGGGAGCTGTTTTTT. It is translated as CASTLEHTNTGELFF. The rearrangement links TRBV28 to TRBJ2-2; the D is unclear. Trimming stripped 7 bases from V and 0 bases from J, with 12 bases between. The CDR3 is 15 residues long. Germline CDR1 and CDR2: MDHEN and SYDVKM. The full variable domain, rest sourced from reference TRBV28 and TRBJ2-2, is DVKVTQSSRYLVKRTGEKVFLECVQDMDHENMFWYRQDPGLGLRLIYFSYDVKMKEKGDIPEGYSVSREKKERFSLILESASTNQTSMYLCASTLEHTNTGELFFGEGSRLTVL.

This clonotype was found a few times. The V and J genes are TRBV4-1 and TRBJ1-1; D is uncertain. This CDR3 spans 17 amino acids. Germline V gives CDR1 MGHRA, CDR2 YSYEKL. V lost 1 base and J 6 bases, leaving 21 bases between the germline ends. CDR3 DNA: TGCGCCAGCAGCCAAGTTGGCAAGATCAGCCGAGGGTCTGAAGCTTTCTTT. Protein: CASSQVGKISRGSEAFF.